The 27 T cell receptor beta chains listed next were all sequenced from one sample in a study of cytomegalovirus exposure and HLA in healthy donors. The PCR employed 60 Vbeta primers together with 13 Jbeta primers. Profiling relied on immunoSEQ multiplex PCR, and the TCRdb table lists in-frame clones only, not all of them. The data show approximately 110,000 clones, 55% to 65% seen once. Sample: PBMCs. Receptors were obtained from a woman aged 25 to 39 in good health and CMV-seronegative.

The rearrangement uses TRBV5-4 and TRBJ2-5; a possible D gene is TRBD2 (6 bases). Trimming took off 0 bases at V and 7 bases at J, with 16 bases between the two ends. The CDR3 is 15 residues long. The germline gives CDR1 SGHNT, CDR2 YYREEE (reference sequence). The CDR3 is CASSLGDGGLGTQYF. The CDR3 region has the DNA TGTGCCAGCAGCTTGGGGGATGGGGGGTTGGGGACCCAGTACTTC.

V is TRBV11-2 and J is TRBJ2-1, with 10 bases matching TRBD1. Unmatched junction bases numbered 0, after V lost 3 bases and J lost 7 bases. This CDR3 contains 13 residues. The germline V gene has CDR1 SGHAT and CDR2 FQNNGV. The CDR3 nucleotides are TGTGCCAGCAGCTTGGACAGGGGGAATGAGCAGTTCTTC. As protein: CASSLDRGNEQFF.

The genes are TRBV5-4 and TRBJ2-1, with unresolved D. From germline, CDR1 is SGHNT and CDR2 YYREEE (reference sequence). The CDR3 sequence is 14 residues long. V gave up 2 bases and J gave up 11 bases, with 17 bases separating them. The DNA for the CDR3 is TGTGCCAGCAGCTTAGACACAGCCCTTCCTCAGCAGTTCTTC. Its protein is CASSLDTALPQQFF.

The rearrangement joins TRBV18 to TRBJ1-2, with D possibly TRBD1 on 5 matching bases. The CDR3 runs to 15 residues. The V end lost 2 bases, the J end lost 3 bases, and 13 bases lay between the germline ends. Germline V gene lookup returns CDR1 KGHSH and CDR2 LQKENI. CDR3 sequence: CASSPGIQVDYGYTF. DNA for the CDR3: TGTGCCAGCTCACCAGGTATACAGGTTGACTATGGCTACACCTTC.

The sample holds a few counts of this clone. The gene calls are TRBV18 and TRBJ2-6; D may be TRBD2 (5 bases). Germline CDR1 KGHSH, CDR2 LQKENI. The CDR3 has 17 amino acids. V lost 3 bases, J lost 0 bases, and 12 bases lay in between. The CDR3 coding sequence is TGTGCCAGCTCACCCGGCGGGCCCCACTCTGGGGCCAACGTCCTGACTTTC. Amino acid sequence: CASSPGGPHSGANVLTF.

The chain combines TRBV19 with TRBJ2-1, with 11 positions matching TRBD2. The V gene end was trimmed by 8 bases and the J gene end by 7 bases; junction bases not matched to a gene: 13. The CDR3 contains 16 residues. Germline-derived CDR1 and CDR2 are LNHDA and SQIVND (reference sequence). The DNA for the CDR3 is TGTGCCAGTTCCGGCAGCGGGACTAGCGGTGTTAATGAGCAGTTCTTC. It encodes CASSGSGTSGVNEQFF.

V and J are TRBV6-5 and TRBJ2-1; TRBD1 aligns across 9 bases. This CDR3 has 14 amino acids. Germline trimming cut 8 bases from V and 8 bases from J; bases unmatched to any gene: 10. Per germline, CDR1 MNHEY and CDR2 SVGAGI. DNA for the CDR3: TGTGCCAGCGGTACCGGGACAGGGATCTATGAGCAGTTCTTC. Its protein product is CASGTGTGIYEQFF.

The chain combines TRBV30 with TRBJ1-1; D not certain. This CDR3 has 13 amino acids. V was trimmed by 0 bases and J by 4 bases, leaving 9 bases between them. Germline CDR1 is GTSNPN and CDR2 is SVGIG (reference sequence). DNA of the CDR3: TGTGCCTGGAGTGTCGGTTTTGCCACTGAAGCTTTCTTT. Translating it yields CAWSVGFATEAFF.

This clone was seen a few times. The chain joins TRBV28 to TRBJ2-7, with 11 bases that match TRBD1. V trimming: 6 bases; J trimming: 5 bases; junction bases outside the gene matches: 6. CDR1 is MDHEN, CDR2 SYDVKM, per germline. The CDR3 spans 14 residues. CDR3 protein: CASRRTGGINEQYF. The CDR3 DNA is TGTGCCAGCAGGAGGACAGGGGGCATCAACGAGCAGTACTTC.

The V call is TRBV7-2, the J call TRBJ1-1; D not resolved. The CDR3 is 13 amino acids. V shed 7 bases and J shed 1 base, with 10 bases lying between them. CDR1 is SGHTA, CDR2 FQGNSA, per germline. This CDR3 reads CASKLYSNTEAFF. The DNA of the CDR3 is TGTGCCAGCAAGCTTTATTCGAACACTGAAGCTTTCTTT.

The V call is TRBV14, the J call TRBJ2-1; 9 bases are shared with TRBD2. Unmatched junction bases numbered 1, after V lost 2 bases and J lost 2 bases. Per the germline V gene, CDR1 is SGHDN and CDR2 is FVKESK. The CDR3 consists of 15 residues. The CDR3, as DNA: TGTGCCAGCAGCCAACTAGCGGGGACCTACAATGAGCAGTTCTTC. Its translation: CASSQLAGTYNEQFF.

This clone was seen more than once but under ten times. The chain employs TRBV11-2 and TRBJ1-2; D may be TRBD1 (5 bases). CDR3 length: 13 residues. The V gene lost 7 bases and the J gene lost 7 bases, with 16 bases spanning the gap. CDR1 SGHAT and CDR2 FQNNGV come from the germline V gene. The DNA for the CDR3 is TGTGCCAGCAACCTGGACGGGGGTCCTGGCTACACCTTC. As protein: CASNLDGGPGYTF.

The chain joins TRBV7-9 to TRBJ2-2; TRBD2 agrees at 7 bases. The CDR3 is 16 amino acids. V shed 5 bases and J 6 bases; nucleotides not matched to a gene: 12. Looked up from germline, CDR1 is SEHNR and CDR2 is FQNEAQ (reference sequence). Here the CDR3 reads CASSTLAGVFAGELFF. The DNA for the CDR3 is TGTGCCAGCAGCACCCTTGCGGGAGTTTTTGCCGGGGAGCTGTTTTTT.

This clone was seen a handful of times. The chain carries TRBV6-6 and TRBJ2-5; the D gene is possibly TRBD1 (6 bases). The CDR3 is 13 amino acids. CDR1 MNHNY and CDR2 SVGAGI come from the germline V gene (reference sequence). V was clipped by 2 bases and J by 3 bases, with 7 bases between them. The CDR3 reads CASSYTGKETQYF. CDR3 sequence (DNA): TGTGCCAGCAGTTACACAGGGAAAGAGACCCAGTACTTC.

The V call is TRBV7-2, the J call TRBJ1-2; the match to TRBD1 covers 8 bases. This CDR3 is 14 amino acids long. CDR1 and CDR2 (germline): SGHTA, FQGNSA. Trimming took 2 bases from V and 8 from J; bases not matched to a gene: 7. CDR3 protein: CASSLRRTGWGYTF. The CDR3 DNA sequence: TGTGCCAGCAGCTTACGAAGGACAGGGTGGGGCTACACCTTC.

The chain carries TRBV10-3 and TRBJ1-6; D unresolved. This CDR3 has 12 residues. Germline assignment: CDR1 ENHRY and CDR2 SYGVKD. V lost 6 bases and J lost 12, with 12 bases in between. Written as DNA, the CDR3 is TGTGCCATCAGAGGAGGGCCCGGACCCCTCCACTTT. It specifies CAIRGGPGPLHF.

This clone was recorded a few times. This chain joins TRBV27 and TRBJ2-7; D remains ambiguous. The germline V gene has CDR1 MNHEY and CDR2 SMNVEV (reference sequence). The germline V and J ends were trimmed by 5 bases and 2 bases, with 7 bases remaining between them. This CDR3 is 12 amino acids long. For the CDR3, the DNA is TGTGCCAGCAGTCCCTTTACCTACGAGCAGTACTTC. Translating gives CASSPFTYEQYF.

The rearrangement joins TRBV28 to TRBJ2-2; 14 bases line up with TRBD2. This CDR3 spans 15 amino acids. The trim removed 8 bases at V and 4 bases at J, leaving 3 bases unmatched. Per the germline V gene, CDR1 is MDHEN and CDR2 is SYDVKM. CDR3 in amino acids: CASAGLAGGTGELFF. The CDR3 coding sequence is TGTGCCAGCGCAGGACTAGCGGGAGGCACCGGGGAGCTGTTTTTT.

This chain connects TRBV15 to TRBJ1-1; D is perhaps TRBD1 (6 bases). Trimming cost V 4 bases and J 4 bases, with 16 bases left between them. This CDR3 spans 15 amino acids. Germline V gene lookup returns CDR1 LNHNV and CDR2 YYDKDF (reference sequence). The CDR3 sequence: CATSKVATGSTEAFF. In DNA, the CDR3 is TGTGCCACCAGCAAAGTTGCGACAGGAAGCACTGAAGCTTTCTTT.

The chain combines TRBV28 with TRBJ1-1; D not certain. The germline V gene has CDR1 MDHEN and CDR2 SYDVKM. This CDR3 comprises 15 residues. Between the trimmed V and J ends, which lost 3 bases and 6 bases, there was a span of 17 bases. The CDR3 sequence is CASSFQGIGRAEAFF. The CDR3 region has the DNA TGTGCCAGCAGTTTCCAAGGGATCGGGAGGGCTGAAGCTTTCTTT.

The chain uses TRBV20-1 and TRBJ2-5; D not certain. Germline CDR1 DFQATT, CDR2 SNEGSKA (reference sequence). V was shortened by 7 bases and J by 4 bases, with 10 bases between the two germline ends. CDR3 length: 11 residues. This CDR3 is CSVHGSETQYF. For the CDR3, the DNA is TGCAGTGTCCACGGGTCAGAGACCCAGTACTTC.

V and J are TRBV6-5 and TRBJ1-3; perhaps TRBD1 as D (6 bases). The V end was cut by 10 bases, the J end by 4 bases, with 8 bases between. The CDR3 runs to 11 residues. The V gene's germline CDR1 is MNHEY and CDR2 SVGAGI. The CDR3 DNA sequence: TGTGCCACCGGACAGGGAAACACCATATATTTT. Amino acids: CATGQGNTIYF.

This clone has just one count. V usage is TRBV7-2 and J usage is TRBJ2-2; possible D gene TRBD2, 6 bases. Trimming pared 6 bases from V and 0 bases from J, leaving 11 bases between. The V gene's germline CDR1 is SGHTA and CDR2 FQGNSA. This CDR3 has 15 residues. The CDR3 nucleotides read TGTGCCAGCAGTTCACTAGCCGCGAACACCGGGGAGCTGTTTTTT. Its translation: CASSSLAANTGELFF.

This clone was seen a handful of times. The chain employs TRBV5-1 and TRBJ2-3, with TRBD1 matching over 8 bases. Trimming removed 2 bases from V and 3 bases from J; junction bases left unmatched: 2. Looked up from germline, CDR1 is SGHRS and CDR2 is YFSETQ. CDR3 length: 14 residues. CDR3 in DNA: TGCGCCAGCAGCTTTGGACAGGGAACAGATACGCAGTATTTT. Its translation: CASSFGQGTDTQYF.

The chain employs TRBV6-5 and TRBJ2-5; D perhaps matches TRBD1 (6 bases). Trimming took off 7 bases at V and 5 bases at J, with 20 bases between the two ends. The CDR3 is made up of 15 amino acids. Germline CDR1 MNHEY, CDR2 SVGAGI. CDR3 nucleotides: TGTGCCAGCACTACCAGGGGCGGAGGTTTGGAGACCCAGTACTTC. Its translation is CASTTRGGGLETQYF.

The chain's CDR3 is CASSLVGSGETQYF. In DNA, the CDR3 is TGTGCCAGCAGCTTAGTAGGGAGTGGGGAGACCCAGTACTTC. The rearrangement joins TRBV7-2 to TRBJ2-5; D is perhaps TRBD2 (5 bases). V lost 1 base and J lost 5, with 11 bases in between. The CDR3 runs 14 residues. Germline assignment: CDR1 SGHTA and CDR2 FQGNSA.

This CDR3 is CASTLAGGSSYEQYF. The CDR3 bases are TGCGCCAGCACACTAGCGGGAGGGAGCTCCTACGAGCAGTACTTC. The chain links TRBV5-1 to TRBJ2-7; 13 nucleotides line up with TRBD2. The ends lost 6 bases at V and 0 bases at J; junction bases unmatched: 3. The CDR3 sequence is 15 residues long. CDR1 SGHRS and CDR2 YFSETQ come from the germline V gene.